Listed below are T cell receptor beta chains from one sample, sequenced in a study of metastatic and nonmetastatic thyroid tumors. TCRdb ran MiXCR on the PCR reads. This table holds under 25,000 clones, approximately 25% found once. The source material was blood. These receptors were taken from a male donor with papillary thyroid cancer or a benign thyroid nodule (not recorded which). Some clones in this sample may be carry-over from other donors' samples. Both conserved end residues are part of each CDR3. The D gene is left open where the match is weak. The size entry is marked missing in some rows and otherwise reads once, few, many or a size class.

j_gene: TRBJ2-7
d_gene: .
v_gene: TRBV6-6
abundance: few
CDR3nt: TGTGCCAGCAGTTACTCGATTCTGGGCGAGCAGTACTTC
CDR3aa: CASSYSILGEQYF

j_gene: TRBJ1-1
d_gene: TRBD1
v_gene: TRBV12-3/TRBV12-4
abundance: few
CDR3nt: TGTGCCAGCACTCCTAACAGGGGCACTGAAGCTTTCTTT
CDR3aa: CASTPNRGTEAFF

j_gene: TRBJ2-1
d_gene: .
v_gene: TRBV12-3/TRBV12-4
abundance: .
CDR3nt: TGTGCCAGCAGTTTGGGAAATGAGCAGTTCTTC
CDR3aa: CASSLGNEQFF

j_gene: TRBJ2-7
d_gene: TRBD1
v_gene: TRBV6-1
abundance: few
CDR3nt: TGTGCCAGCAGTGAAACACAGGGGGCCTACGAGCAGTACTTC
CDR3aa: CASSETQGAYEQYF

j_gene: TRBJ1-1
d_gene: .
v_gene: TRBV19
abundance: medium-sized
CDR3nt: TGTGCCAGTACCCTCATCGGGGGAACCAAAGCTTTCTTT
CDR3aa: CASTLIGGTKAFF

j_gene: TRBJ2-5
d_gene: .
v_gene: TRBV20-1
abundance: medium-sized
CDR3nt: TGCAGTGCCTCTTGGCTGGAGACCCAGTACTTC
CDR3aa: CSASWLETQYF

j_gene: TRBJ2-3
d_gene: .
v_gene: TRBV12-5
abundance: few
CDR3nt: TGTGCTAGTGGTTTGGGTAGTACGCAGTATTTT
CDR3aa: CASGLGSTQYF

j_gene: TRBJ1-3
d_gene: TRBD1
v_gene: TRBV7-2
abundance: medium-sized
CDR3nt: TGTGCCAGCAGCGCCCAGACAGGGGATCCTGGAAACACCATATATTTT
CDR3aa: CASSAQTGDPGNTIYF

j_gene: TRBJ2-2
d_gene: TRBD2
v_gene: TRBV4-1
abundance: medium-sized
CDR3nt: TGCGCCAGCAGCCAAGATACTAGCGACACCAACACCGGGGAGCTGTTTTTT
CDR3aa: CASSQDTSDTNTGELFF

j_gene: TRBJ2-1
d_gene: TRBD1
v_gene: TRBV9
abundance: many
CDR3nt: TGTGCCAGCAGCGTAGAAACAGGGGTCAATGAGCAGTTCTTC
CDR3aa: CASSVETGVNEQFF

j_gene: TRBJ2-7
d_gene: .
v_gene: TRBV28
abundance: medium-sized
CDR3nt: TGTGCCAGCAGTTTAGCCAACTATAAACTAATCCCCTACGAGCAGTACTTC
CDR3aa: CASSLANYKLIPYEQYF

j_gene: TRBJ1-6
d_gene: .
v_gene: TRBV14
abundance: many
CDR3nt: TGTGCCAGCAGCTTAGACACATATAATTCACCCCTCCACTTT
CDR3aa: CASSLDTYNSPLHF

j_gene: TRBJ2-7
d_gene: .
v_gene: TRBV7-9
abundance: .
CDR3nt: TGTGCCAGCAGCTTAGAGGGGCGGGGGCCTTACGAGCAGTACTTC
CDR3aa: CASSLEGRGPYEQYF

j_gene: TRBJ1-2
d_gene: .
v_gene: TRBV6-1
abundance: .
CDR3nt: TGTGCCAGCAGCCTAGAGGGGGGCCCTTATGGCTACACCTTC
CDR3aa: CASSLEGGPYGYTF

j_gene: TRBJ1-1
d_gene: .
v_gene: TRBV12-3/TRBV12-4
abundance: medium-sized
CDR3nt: TGTGCCAGCAGTTTATCTGGGGGCGGCACTGAAGCTTTCTTT
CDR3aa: CASSLSGGGTEAFF

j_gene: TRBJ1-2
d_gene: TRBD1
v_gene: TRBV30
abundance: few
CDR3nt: TGTGCCTGGAGTATCAGGGGGCCGAACTATGGCTACACCTTC
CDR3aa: CAWSIRGPNYGYTF

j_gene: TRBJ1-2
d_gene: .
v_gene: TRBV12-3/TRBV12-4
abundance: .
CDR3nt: TGTGCCAGCAGTTTTGGTCATAGCTACACCTTC
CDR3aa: CASSFGHSYTF

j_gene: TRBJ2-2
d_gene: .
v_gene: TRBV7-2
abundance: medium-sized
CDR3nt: TGTGCCAGCAGCTCAGGGCCCAGCGCCGGGGAGCTGTTTTTT
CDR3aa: CASSSGPSAGELFF

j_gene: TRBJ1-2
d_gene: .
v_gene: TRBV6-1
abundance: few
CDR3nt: TGTGCCAGCAGTGTACAGGGTTATAAGGGCTACACCTTC
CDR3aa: CASSVQGYKGYTF

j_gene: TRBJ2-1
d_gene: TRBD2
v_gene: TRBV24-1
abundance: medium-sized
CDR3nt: TGTGCCACCAGTGACAGGACTAGCGGGAGCGATGAGCAGTTCTTC
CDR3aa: CATSDRTSGSDEQFF

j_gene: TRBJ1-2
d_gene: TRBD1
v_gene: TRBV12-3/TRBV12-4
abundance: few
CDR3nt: TGTGCCAGCAGTAGGGACAGAGGTTATGGCTACACCTTC
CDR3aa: CASSRDRGYGYTF

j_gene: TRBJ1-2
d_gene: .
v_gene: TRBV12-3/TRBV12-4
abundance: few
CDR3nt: TGTGCCAGCAGTTGGCGGGGAGCTAACTATGGCTACACCTTC
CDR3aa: CASSWRGANYGYTF

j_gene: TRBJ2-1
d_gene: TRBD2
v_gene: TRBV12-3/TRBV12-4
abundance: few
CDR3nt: TGTGCTAGCAGTTTGAGAAGCGGGAGTTACAATGAGCAGTTCTTC
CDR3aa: CASSLRSGSYNEQFF

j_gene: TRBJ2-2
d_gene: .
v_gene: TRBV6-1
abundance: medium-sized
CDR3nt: TGTGCCAGCGAGGGGGTCGGGGAGCTGTTTTTT
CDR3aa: CASEGVGELFF

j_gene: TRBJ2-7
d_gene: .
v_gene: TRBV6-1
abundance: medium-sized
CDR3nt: TGTGCCAGCAGTTCGACTAAGCCAGGAGCATACGAGCAGTACTTC
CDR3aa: CASSSTKPGAYEQYF

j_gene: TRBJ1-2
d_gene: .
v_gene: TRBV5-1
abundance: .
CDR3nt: TGCGCCAGCAGCTTGGTAACAGGGACCTATGGCTACACCTTC
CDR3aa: CASSLVTGTYGYTF

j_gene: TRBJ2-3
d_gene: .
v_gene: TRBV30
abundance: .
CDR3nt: TGTGCCTGGAGTGTTCTAACGGGAGCCGCAGATACGCAGTATTTT
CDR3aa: CAWSVLTGAADTQYF

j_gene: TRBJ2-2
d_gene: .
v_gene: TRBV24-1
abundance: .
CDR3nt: TGTGCCACCAGTGCCCCTGGGTGGGAGCTGTTTTTT
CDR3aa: CATSAPGWELFF

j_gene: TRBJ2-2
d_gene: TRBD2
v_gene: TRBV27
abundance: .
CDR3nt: TGTGCCACCCGGGGGGGGGCTGTCTTCCGGGAGCTGTTTTTT
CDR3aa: CATRGGAVFRELFF

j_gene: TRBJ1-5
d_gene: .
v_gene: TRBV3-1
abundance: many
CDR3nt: TGTGCCAGCAGCCCATTAGGCGGGAATCAGCCCCAGCATTTT
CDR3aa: CASSPLGGNQPQHF

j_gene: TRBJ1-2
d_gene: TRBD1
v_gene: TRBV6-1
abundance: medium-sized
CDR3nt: TGTGCCAGCAGACGGGGACAGGGAGGAGGATATGGCTACACCTTC
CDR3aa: CASRRGQGGGYGYTF

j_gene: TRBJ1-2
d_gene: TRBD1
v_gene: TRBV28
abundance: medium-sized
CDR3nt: TGTGCCAGCAGTTCCCCGACAGGGGGCTTTGGCTACACCTTC
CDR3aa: CASSSPTGGFGYTF

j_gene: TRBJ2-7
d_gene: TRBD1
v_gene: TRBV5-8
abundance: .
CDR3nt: TGTGCCAGCAGCTTCTATGGGACAGGCTCCTACGAGCAGTACTTC
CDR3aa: CASSFYGTGSYEQYF

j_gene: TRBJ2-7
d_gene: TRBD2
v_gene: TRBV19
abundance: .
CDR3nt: TGTGCCACTCGGACTAGCGGGAGTAACGAGCAGTACTTC
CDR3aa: CATRTSGSNEQYF

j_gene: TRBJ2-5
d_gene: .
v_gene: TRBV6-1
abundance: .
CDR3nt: TGTGCCAGCAGTGATCCCCGGACAGTCCAAGAGACCCAGTACTTC
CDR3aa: CASSDPRTVQETQYF

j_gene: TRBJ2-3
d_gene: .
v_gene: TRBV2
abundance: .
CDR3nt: TGTGCCAGCAGTTCGGAGTCAGATACGCAGTATTTT
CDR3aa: CASSSESDTQYF

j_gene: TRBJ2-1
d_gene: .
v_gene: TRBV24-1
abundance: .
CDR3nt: TGTGCCACCAGTGATTCAGGGGTTCATGAGCAGTTCTTC
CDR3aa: CATSDSGVHEQFF

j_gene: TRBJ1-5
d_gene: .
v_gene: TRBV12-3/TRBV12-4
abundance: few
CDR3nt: TGTGCCAGCAGTTTGGATAGGGGAGGGCAGCCCCAGCATTTT
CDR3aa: CASSLDRGGQPQHF

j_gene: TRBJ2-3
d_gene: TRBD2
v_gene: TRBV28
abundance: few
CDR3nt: TGTGCCAGCAGTCAGCGGGACTACTACACAGATACGCAGTATTTT
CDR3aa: CASSQRDYYTDTQYF

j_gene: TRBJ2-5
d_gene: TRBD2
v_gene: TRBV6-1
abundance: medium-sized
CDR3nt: TGTGCCAGCAGTCCCCCCGGTGAGATTAGCGGGCGTGAGACCCAGTACTTC
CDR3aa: CASSPPGEISGRETQYF

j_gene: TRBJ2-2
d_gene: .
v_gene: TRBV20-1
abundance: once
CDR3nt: TGCAGTGCTAGAGATTCATACAGGGAGGGCACCGGGGAGCTGTTTTTT
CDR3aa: CSARDSYREGTGELFF

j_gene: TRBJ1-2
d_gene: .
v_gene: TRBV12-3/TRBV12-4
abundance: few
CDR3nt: TGTGCCAGCAGTCGCGGACAGATTTATGGCTACACCTTC
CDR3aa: CASSRGQIYGYTF

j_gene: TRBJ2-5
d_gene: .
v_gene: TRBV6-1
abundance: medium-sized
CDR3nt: TGTGCCAGCAGTGAAGCGCTTCGGGAGACCCAGTACTTC
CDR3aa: CASSEALRETQYF

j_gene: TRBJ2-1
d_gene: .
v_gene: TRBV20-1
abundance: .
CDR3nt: TGCAGTGCTAGAGATATCCGTAACGGGGGCTCCTACAATGAGCAGTTCTTC
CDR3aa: CSARDIRNGGSYNEQFF

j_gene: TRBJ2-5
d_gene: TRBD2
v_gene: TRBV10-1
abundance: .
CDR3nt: TGCGCCAGCAGCTCGGGGGGGGAGACCCAGTACTTC
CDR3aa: CASSSGGETQYF

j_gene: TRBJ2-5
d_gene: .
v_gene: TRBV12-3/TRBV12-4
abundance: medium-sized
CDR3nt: TGTGCCAGCAGTCCCGTTCCGATGACCCAGTACTTC
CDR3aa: CASSPVPMTQYF

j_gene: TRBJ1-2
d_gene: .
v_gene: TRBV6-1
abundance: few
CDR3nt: TGTGCCAGCAGCGCCAACGGACAACTAGGGGGCTACACCTTC
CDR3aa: CASSANGQLGGYTF

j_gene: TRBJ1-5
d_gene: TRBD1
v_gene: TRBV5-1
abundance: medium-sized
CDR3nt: TGCGCCAGCAGCTCCGGGACAGCCAATCAGCCCCAGCATTTT
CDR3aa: CASSSGTANQPQHF

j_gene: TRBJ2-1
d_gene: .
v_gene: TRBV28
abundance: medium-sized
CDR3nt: TGTGCCAGCAGCCCTAAGAGGGGTGAGCAGTTCTTC
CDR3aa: CASSPKRGEQFF

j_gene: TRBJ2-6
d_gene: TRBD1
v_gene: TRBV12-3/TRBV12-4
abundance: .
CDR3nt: TGTGCCAGCAGTTTAGGGACAGGGGGCTCGGGTGGGGCCAACGTCCTGACTTTC
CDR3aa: CASSLGTGGSGGANVLTF

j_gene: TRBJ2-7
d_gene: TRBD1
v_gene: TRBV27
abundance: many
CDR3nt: TGTGCCAGCAGTTTAGCAGGGGGCAGAGAGCAGTACTTC
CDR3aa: CASSLAGGREQYF

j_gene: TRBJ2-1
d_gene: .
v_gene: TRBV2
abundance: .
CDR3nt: TGTGCCAGCAGTGAGGGAGACAATGAGCAGTTCTTC
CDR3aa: CASSEGDNEQFF

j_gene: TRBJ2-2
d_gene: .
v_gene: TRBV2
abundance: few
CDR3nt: TGTGCCAGCACTCGTGAGGTCCACGGGGAGCTGTTTTTT
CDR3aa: CASTREVHGELFF

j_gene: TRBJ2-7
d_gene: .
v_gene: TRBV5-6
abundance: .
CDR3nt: TGTGCCAGTAGCTCCGGGACAAGGGTTTATGAGCAGTACTTC
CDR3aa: CASSSGTRVYEQYF

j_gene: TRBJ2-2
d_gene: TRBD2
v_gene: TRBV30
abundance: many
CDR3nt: TGTGCCTGGAGTGGAAGCGGGAGCGCCGGGGAGCTGTTTTTT
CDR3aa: CAWSGSGSAGELFF

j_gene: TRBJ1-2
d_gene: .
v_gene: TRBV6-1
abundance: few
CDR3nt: TGTGCCAGCAGTGAAAGCCAGGGGCACTATGGCTACACCTTC
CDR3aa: CASSESQGHYGYTF

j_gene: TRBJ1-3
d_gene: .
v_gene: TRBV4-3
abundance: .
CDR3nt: TGCGCCAGCAGCCAAGATCTGGGGGACACCATATATTTT
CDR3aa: CASSQDLGDTIYF

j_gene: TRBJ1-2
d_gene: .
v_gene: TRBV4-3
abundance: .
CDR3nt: TGCGCCAGCAGCCAAGGCCTTGAGGCCAGCTATGGCTACACCTTC
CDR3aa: CASSQGLEASYGYTF

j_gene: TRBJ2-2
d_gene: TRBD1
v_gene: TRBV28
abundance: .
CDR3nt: TGTGCCAGCAGCAGGACAGGGAACACCGTGGATCTGTTTTTT
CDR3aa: CASSRTGNTVDLFF